The 8 T cell receptor beta chains below were found in one sample sequenced in a study of shared clonotypes between healthy human individuals. Sequenced by immunoSEQ multiplex PCR; TCRdb stores in-frame clones only, minus some. Of 110,000 or so clones in the sample, over 65% were seen once. Sequencing used memory CD8+ T cells sorted from blood. The subset was: CD45RO+ cells pooled with CCR7-negative TemRA cells. The receptors stem from a woman under 40 in good health.

To note about this clone: The germline gene is not matched at one end of the junction; a read error may be the cause. The chain links TRBV7-9 to TRBJ1-1; unclear D gene. The germline gives CDR1 SEHNR, CDR2 FQNEAQ (reference sequence). This CDR3 is 15 amino acids long. The CDR3: CASSLAQGSRGEAFF. The CDR3 bases are TGTGCCAGCAGCCTAGCGCAAGGTTCGCGAGGAGAAGCTTTCTTT.

In its sample, this clone was seen a few times. The chain links TRBV5-1 to TRBJ1-1; 7 nucleotides match TRBD1. The CDR3 extends over 17 amino acids. The germline V gene has CDR1 SGHRS and CDR2 YFSETQ. V gave up 4 bases and J gave up 0 bases; unmatched junction bases: 12. CDR3 in amino acids: CASSRGGSPTMNTEAFF. CDR3 DNA sequence: TGCGCCAGCAGCCGAGGGGGCTCTCCGACTATGAACACTGAAGCTTTCTTT.

The chain uses TRBV27 and TRBJ1-1, with D unclear. CDR3 length: 15 amino acids. Germline V gene sequence: CDR1 MNHEY, CDR2 SMNVEV (reference sequence). V shed 1 base and J shed 1 base, with 10 bases lying between them. CDR3 sequence (DNA): TGTGCCAGCAGTTTATGGTCCCGGGGGAACACTGAAGCTTTCTTT. Protein sequence: CASSLWSRGNTEAFF.

This clone came up a few times. The junction departs from the called germline gene at one end, perhaps through a read error. The chain couples TRBV4-1 to TRBJ1-5, with a possible D match to TRBD1 (5 bases). The CDR3 extends over 15 amino acids. The germline V gene has CDR1 MGHRA and CDR2 YSYEKL. CDR3: CASSQDRGLGQPQHF. The CDR3 coding sequence is TGCGCCAGCAGTCAAGATCGGGGGTTAGGACAGCCCCAGCATTTT.

The J gene is TRBJ2-2, the V gene TRBV29-1; 11 bases are shared with TRBD1. CDR1 SQVTM and CDR2 ANQGSEA come from the germline V gene. V shed 7 bases and J 3 bases; nucleotides not matched to a gene: 4. The CDR3 is made up of 14 amino acids. The CDR3 loop reads CSARTGGDTGELFF. CDR3 DNA: TGCAGCGCTCGGACAGGGGGCGACACCGGGGAGCTGTTTTTT.

The table lists this clone with a count of one. J is TRBJ1-1 and V is TRBV5-6, with unresolved D. This CDR3 has 13 amino acids. Trimming removed 0 bases from V and 8 bases from J, with 11 bases in between. Germline loops: CDR1 SGHDT, CDR2 YYEEEE. CDR3 amino acids: CASSLAGGKEAFF. The CDR3 coding sequence is TGTGCCAGCAGCTTGGCAGGCGGGAAGGAAGCTTTCTTT.

The rearrangement links TRBV6-6 to TRBJ2-1, with 8 bases aligning to TRBD1. This CDR3 has 15 residues. V was clipped by 8 bases and J by 7 bases; unmatched bases: 13. Germline CDR1 is MNHNY and CDR2 is SVGAGI (reference sequence). The CDR3 nucleotides read TGTGCCAGCGGAAACAGGGGGAACTTTGGTAATGAGCAGTTCTTC. Encoded protein: CASGNRGNFGNEQFF.

The V call is TRBV28, the J call TRBJ2-7, with D possibly matching TRBD1 (6 bases). Trimming removed 7 bases from V and 2 bases from J, with 15 bases in between. The CDR3 totals 14 residues. In germline, CDR1 is MDHEN, CDR2 SYDVKM. CDR3 residues: CASKLPGETYEQYF. Here the CDR3 DNA reads TGTGCCAGCAAGCTTCCAGGGGAGACCTACGAGCAGTACTTC.